This record looks at one T cell receptor beta chain sequence and its context. The antigen is undetermined. The read terminates 3 residues before the CDR3 end, so the remaining end is supplied by the germline J gene. CDR1 and CDR2 from the germline V gene are SEHNR and FQNEAQ (reference sequence). The CDR3 spans 15 residues. This specimen comes from a study of T cell clonality in common variable immunodeficiency. General study findings and limits: Common variable immunodeficiency TCR beta sequences reportedly had fewer deletions and N-nucleotide insertions.

Produced via immunoSEQ multiplex PCR; TCRdb's table is partial and in-frame only. The repertoire consists of roughly 50,000 clones, none detected only once. The chain recombines TRBV7-9 with TRBJ1-2, with D unresolved. The sequencing sample was made of peripheral blood mononuclear cells. This TCR derives from a person aged 18 to 75 in good health. CDR3 bases read: TGTGCCAGCAGCTTCCTAGCGGGAACCATGGATACC. Its protein is CASSFLAGTMDT. The entire CDR3 protein is CASSFLAGTMDTYTF.